This T cell receptor (beta chain) appears in the sequencing data of a study of T cell repertoires in cytomegalovirus infection. Study-wide background: HLA-B-restricted CMV epitopes that are well studied, plus recently identified HLA-C-restricted ones, were used by the study. Both a matching HLA type and CMV infection were indicated by public TCR beta signatures.

Study observations and caveats: There were HLA-C-restricted CMV-specific TCR beta clonotypes dominating the ex vivo response. Of the TCR beta families, the public ones yielded a cumulative frequency that identified carriers of CMV plus the relevant HLA.

This clonotype occurred once. What it binds is not known. A much larger clonotype is one base distant, so this may be a read error. TCRdb re-called the reads with MiXCR, one entry per CDR3 protein. This table holds some 940,000 distinct CDR3 sequences, more than 25% found once. This CDR3 spans 16 amino acids. The ends lost 3 bases at V and 9 bases at J; junction bases unmatched: 14. Per the germline V gene, CDR1 is SGHTA and CDR2 is FQGNSA. V gene TRBV7-2 combines with J gene TRBJ1-2, with 9 bases aligning to TRBD1. This clonotype was sampled from a human donor in good health (CMV status not recorded). Some clones in this sample may be carry-over from other donors' samples. This specimen consisted of cultured CD8+ T cells from PBMCs, obtained from culture after CMV antigen stimulation. CDR3 residues: CASSLPITGTGTSYTF. CDR3 coding DNA: TGTGCCAGCAGCTTGCCGATAACCGGGACAGGGACGAGCTACACCTTC.